This T cell receptor beta chain was documented in a study of T cell responses to AZD1222 COVID-19 vaccine. CDR3 length: 14 residues. V was cut by 1 base and J by 6 bases, with 13 bases left in between. Germline assignment: CDR1 SGHDN and CDR2 FVKESK. Study results and caveats: The donor group comprised mostly white British people and more females; the analysis possibly underestimated clonal diversity. Spike-specific TCR breadth rose after two AZD1222 doses, and depth rose as well.

Sequenced by immunoSEQ multiplex PCR; TCRdb stores in-frame clones only, minus some. Of about 94,000 clones in the sample, more than 75% were seen once. Analyses pooled second doses at about 4 or about 12 weeks. On this clone: Its antigen is unknown.

The receptor was isolated from an adult who received the AZD1222 COVID-19 vaccine. The rearrangement joins TRBV14 to TRBJ2-7, with a weak D call TRBD2 (5 bases). The sequenced sample was peripheral blood, obtained 28 days after the second AZD1222 dose. The CDR3 sequence is CASSQALTRGEQYF. CDR3 in DNA: TGTGCCAGCAGCCAAGCCTTAACCCGGGGCGAGCAGTACTTC.